The 16 T cell receptor beta chains in this list originate from one sample, sequenced in a study of cytomegalovirus exposure and HLA in healthy donors. This PCR relied on a set of 60 Vbeta primers and 13 Jbeta primers. Method: immunoSEQ multiplex PCR; TCRdb's copy keeps in-frame clones and lacks some. The sample contains about 190,000 clones, about four fifths of which appear only once. Specimen: PBMCs. The receptors stem from a man aged 35-49 years in good health and CMV-seropositive.

The genes are TRBV7-9 and TRBJ2-1; D not resolved. Germline CDR1 SEHNR, CDR2 FQNEAQ (reference sequence). V lost 1 base and J 6 bases, leaving 10 bases between the germline ends. CDR3 length: 14 amino acids. The CDR3 sequence is CASSLVLGVNEQFF. CDR3 sequence (DNA): TGTGCCAGCAGCTTAGTGCTGGGCGTCAATGAGCAGTTCTTC. Filled out from reference TRBV7-9 and TRBJ2-1, the complete variable domain reads DTGVSQNPRHKITKRGQNVTFRCDPISEHNRLYWYRQTLGQGPEFLTYFQNEAQLEKSRLLSDRFSAERPKGSFSTLEIQRTEQGDSAMYLCASSLVLGVNEQFFGPGTRLTVL.

The rearrangement uses TRBV7-9 and TRBJ2-5; 9 positions match TRBD2. J lost 5 bases, V lost 7 bases, and 11 bases had no gene match. Germline V gene data show CDR1 as SEHNR and CDR2 as FQNEAQ (reference sequence). The CDR3 has 15 amino acids. CDR3 nucleotides: TGTGCCAGCACCTCGACTAGCGGAGCGGGCGAGACCCAGTACTTC. Encoded protein: CASTSTSGAGETQYF.

The chain has TRBV5-1 and TRBJ2-3; perhaps TRBD1 as D (5 bases). This CDR3 is 14 amino acids long. V was clipped by 0 bases and J by 2 bases, with 7 bases between them. Germline-derived CDR1 and CDR2 are SGHRS and YFSETQ. CDR3 nucleotides: TGCGCCAGCAGCTTGGGACAGTACACAGATACGCAGTATTTT. Protein: CASSLGQYTDTQYF. The full variable domain, in which reference TRBV5-1 and TRBJ2-3 provide the parts outside the CDR3, is KAGVTQTPRYLIKTRGQQVTLSCSPISGHRSVSWYQQTPGQGLQFLFEYFSETQRNKGNFPGRFSGRQFSNSRSEMNVSTLELGDSALYLCASSLGQYTDTQYFGPGTRLTVL.

J is TRBJ1-2 and V is TRBV28; no firm D call. The CDR3 is made up of 13 amino acids. In germline, CDR1 is MDHEN, CDR2 SYDVKM. V was shortened by 5 bases and J by 7 bases, with 14 bases between the two germline ends. This CDR3 is CASSPPGLAGYTF. DNA for the CDR3: TGTGCCAGCAGTCCCCCAGGCTTGGCTGGCTACACCTTC.

The chain uses TRBV4-1 and TRBJ2-2, with TRBD1 as a possible D gene (5 bases). CDR3 length equals 12 residues. Germline-derived CDR1 and CDR2 are MGHRA and YSYEKL. V was shortened by 2 bases and J by 11 bases, with 9 bases between the two germline ends. The CDR3 DNA is TGCGCCAGCAGCCAACCAGGGATCGAGCTGTTTTTT. Protein: CASSQPGIELFF.

This clone showed up just once. In the same sample, other DNA sequences code for this CDR3. V usage is TRBV28 and J usage is TRBJ1-4; 10 bases match TRBD1. The CDR3 is 15 residues long. Germline values: CDR1 MDHEN, CDR2 SYDVKM. With V trimmed by 6 bases and J by 7 bases, 8 bases remained unmatched. Here the CDR3 reads CASSPPGTGAEKLFF. CDR3 coding DNA: TGTGCCAGCAGCCCCCCCGGGACAGGGGCTGAAAAACTGTTTTTT.

This rearrangement joins TRBV6-5 to TRBJ2-7; tentatively, D is TRBD2 (6 bases). This CDR3 has 14 amino acids. Germline assignment: CDR1 MNHEY and CDR2 SVGAGI. V was trimmed by 9 bases and J by 3 bases, leaving 18 bases between them. The CDR3, as DNA: TGTGCCAGTACACCGGGAGCTCGAAACTACGAGCAGTACTTC. Its protein product is CASTPGARNYEQYF.

The chain joins TRBV4-1 to TRBJ2-7; the match to TRBD2 covers 9 bases. Germline assignment: CDR1 MGHRA and CDR2 YSYEKL. The CDR3 loop spans 16 amino acids. Unmatched junction bases numbered 5, after V lost 1 base and J lost 1 base. In nucleotides, the CDR3 is TGCGCCAGCAGCCAAGGCCCTAGCGGGATTTCCTACGAGCAGTACTTC. Translated, it gives CASSQGPSGISYEQYF.

The V call is TRBV7-8, the J call TRBJ2-2; 10 bases agree with TRBD1. Germline lookup yields CDR1 SGHVS and CDR2 FQNEAQ. V lost 5 bases, J lost 6 bases, and 6 bases stayed unmatched. CDR3 size: 15 residues. CDR3: CASSPWDRGAGELFF. CDR3 nucleotides: TGTGCCAGCAGCCCCTGGGACAGGGGCGCCGGGGAGCTGTTTTTT.

The chain is built from TRBV18 and TRBJ1-1; 7 positions match TRBD1. Trimming took 6 bases from V and 1 from J; bases not matched to a gene: 5. This CDR3 has 14 residues. Germline V lookup: CDR1 KGHSH, CDR2 LQKENI. CDR3 coding DNA: TGTGCCAGCTCCCCAGGACAGGCGAACACTGAAGCTTTCTTT. The encoded protein is CASSPGQANTEAFF.

The rearrangement joins TRBV15 to TRBJ2-7; D ambiguous. Germline CDR1 is LNHNV and CDR2 is YYDKDF (reference sequence). The CDR3 contains 16 residues. The V end was cut by 1 base, the J end by 2 bases, with 15 bases between. The CDR3 DNA follows: TGTGCCACCAGCAGAGCCGACGCAGGCTCCACCTACGAGCAGTACTTC. The encoded protein is CATSRADAGSTYEQYF.

The chain links TRBV5-6 to TRBJ2-2; 8 bases align to TRBD1. This CDR3 is 16 amino acids long. The V gene's germline CDR1 is SGHDT and CDR2 YYEEEE. Unmatched junction bases numbered 11, after V lost 4 bases and J lost 6 bases. The CDR3: CASSPVSPGGPGELFF. For the CDR3, the DNA is TGTGCCAGCAGCCCAGTCTCACCAGGGGGCCCCGGGGAGCTGTTTTTT.

This clone occurred a few times. The rearrangement uses TRBV18 and TRBJ1-5, with D maybe TRBD1 (5 bases). V lost 3 bases, J lost 0 bases, and 21 bases lay in between. Germline lookup yields CDR1 KGHSH and CDR2 LQKENI. This CDR3 has 19 amino acids. CDR3 coding DNA: TGTGCCAGCTCACCGGGGCGCAGAACCGTTCCCGTTAGCAATCAGCCCCAGCATTTT. Translating gives CASSPGRRTVPVSNQPQHF.

The chain uses TRBV18 and TRBJ2-5; D uncertain. Between the trimmed V and J ends, which lost 1 base and 2 bases, there was a span of 5 bases. The CDR3 covers 13 residues. The germline gives CDR1 KGHSH, CDR2 LQKENI. The CDR3 reads CASSPQPQETQYF. CDR3 sequence (DNA): TGTGCCAGCTCACCACAGCCTCAAGAGACCCAGTACTTC. Based on the CDR3 plus reference TRBV18 and TRBJ2-5, the full variable domain is NAGVMQNPRHLVRRRGQEARLRCSPMKGHSHVYWYRQLPEEGLKFMVYLQKENIIDESGMPKERFSAEFPKEGPSILRIQQVVRGDSAAYFCASSPQPQETQYFGPGTRLLVL.

The chain couples TRBV6-1 to TRBJ2-5, with 8 bases lining up with TRBD2. The CDR3 loop spans 15 amino acids. V dropped 2 bases and J dropped 1; count of bases not matched to a gene: 3. Germline V lookup: CDR1 MNHNS, CDR2 SASEGT. The CDR3 here is CASSEYTSGQETQYF. The CDR3 DNA sequence: TGTGCCAGCAGTGAATACACTAGCGGCCAAGAGACCCAGTACTTC.

This clone was seen a handful of times. This chain uses TRBV2 with TRBJ2-2; TRBD1 matches 9 bases. Trimming took 5 bases from V and 4 from J; bases not matched to a gene: 5. Germline lookup yields CDR1 SNHLY and CDR2 FYNNEI. CDR3 length equals 15 residues. CDR3 nucleotide sequence: TGTGCCAGCAGTCGACAGGGGGTAGGCACCGGGGAGCTGTTTTTT. It is translated as CASSRQGVGTGELFF.